This T cell receptor beta chain was sequenced in a study of T-cell memory formation after mild COVID-19. Study-wide context: Clusters were largely donor specific.

TCRdb used MiXCR to reprocess the 5' RACE reads, holding one entry per CDR3 protein. The data show about 320,000 distinct CDR3 sequences, with about 13% seen just once and about 21% held by the top ten. In its sample, this clonotype was seen a few times. Its antigen is undetermined. The study, taken as a whole, reports: Some SARS-CoV-2-responding clones were already detected in memory before infection.

The receptor's source is a man between 18 and 35 years old who had mild COVID-19 (a few samples of this study predate the infection). Cell type and time point are not known. Material for sequencing was PBMCs or a T cell subset sorted from them (not recorded which).

The CDR3 loop reads CASITLAGDEQFF. CDR3 bases: TGTGCCAGCATTACCCTAGCGGGGGATGAGCAGTTCTTC. The V gene is TRBV7-8, the J gene TRBJ2-1; 10 positions agree with TRBD2. The CDR3 consists of 13 residues. CDR1 is SGHVS, CDR2 FQNEAQ, per germline. V was pared by 7 bases and J by 8 bases, with 5 bases of the junction left unmatched.